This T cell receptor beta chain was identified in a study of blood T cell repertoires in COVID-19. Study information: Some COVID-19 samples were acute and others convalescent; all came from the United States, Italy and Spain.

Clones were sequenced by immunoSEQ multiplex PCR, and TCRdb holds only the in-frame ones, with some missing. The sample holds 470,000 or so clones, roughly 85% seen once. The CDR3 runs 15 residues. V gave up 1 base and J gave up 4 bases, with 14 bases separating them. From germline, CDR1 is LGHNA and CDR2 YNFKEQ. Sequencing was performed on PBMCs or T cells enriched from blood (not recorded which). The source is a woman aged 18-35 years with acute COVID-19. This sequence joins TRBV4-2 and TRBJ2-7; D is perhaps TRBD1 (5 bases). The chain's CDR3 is CASSQATGVGYEQYF. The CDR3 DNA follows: TGTGCCAGCAGCCAAGCTACAGGAGTTGGTTACGAGCAGTACTTC.